What follows are 16 T cell receptor beta chains derived from one specimen sequenced in a study of human thymus T cells. The assay was immunoSEQ multiplex PCR, and TCRdb's table has in-frame clones only and misses some. The repertoire holds more than 45,000 clones, with 94% as singletons. The sample was blood. Receptors originate from a boy in the first two years of life with a congenital heart defect but otherwise immunologically healthy.

V is TRBV5-1 and J is TRBJ2-7, with 11 positions matching TRBD1. Germline V gene lookup returns CDR1 SGHRS and CDR2 YFSETQ. The CDR3 loop spans 14 amino acids. J lost 3 bases, V lost 3 bases, and 2 bases had no gene match. The CDR3: CASSWTGGDYEQYF. In DNA, the CDR3 is TGCGCCAGCAGCTGGACAGGGGGCGACTACGAGCAGTACTTC.

The gene calls are TRBV20-1 and TRBJ2-7, with 9 bases lining up with TRBD1. The germline V gene has CDR1 DFQATT and CDR2 SNEGSKA (reference sequence). J lost 12 bases, V lost 5 bases, and 8 bases had no gene match. The CDR3 spans 11 residues. As DNA, the CDR3 is TGCAGTGCTTTTGACAGGGGGTCGTCGTACTTC. Its translation is CSAFDRGSSYF.

The rearrangement links TRBV6-5 to TRBJ1-1; a weak D match, TRBD1 (6 bases). Germline V lookup: CDR1 MNHEY, CDR2 SVGAGI. This CDR3 is 13 amino acids long. Trimming removed 7 bases at V and 4 bases at J, with 13 bases between. The DNA for the CDR3 is TGTGCCAGCACCGGGGGCGTGGGCACTGAAGCTTTCTTT. This codes for CASTGGVGTEAFF.

The CDR3 reads CASSLDRGREQYF. CDR3 coding DNA: TGTGCCAGCAGTCTCGACAGGGGGCGCGAGCAGTACTTC. V and J are TRBV11-2 and TRBJ2-7; TRBD1 agrees at 10 bases. The V gene's germline CDR1 is SGHAT and CDR2 FQNNGV. This CDR3 comprises 13 residues. Trimming at V came to 6 bases and at J to 6 bases, leaving 5 bases not matched to a gene. Full variable domain (remainder filled in from reference TRBV11-2 and TRBJ2-7): EAGVAQSPRYKIIEKRQSVAFWCNPISGHATLYWYQQILGQGPKLLIQFQNNGVVDDSQLPKDRFSAERLKGVDSTLKIQPAKLEDSAVYLCASSLDRGREQYFGPGTRLTVT.

This clone came up once. The rearrangement uses TRBV6-1 and TRBJ2-7; TRBD1 aligns across 8 bases. The CDR3 is made up of 17 amino acids. The ends lost 1 base at V and 1 base at J; junction bases unmatched: 9. Looked up from germline, CDR1 is MNHNS and CDR2 is SASEGT. CDR3 region: CASSEGPAYRGSYEQYF. DNA of the CDR3: TGTGCCAGCAGTGAAGGCCCGGCCTACAGGGGGTCCTACGAGCAGTACTTC.

This clone appeared a single time. The V and J genes are TRBV5-1 and TRBJ2-7; D possibly corresponds to TRBD2 (5 bases). Germline V gene data show CDR1 as SGHRS and CDR2 as YFSETQ. CDR3 length: 16 amino acids. Trimming took off 4 bases at V and 2 bases at J, with 19 bases between the two ends. The CDR3 spells CASSGNSAEPTYEQYF. Here the CDR3 DNA reads TGCGCCAGCAGCGGGAATAGCGCAGAACCCACCTACGAGCAGTACTTC.

The chain couples TRBV7-2 to TRBJ2-5, with TRBD1 identical over 8 bases. Germline V gives CDR1 SGHTA, CDR2 FQGNSA. The CDR3 is 17 amino acids. Trimming cost V 1 base and J 2 bases; bases outside gene matches: 9. The CDR3 coding sequence is TGTGCCAGCAGCTTAGATAGGTGGACAGGGCTTCAAGAGACCCAGTACTTC. Protein: CASSLDRWTGLQETQYF.

The chain joins TRBV7-6 to TRBJ1-5; 9 bases align to TRBD1. J gave up 3 bases and V 5 bases, and 8 bases lay outside the gene matches. Germline CDR1 SGHVS, CDR2 FNYEAQ. The CDR3 has 16 amino acids. CDR3 sequence: CASSAPQGANNQPQHF. CDR3 DNA: TGTGCCAGCAGCGCCCCACAGGGGGCCAACAATCAGCCCCAGCATTTT.

This clone was observed a handful of times. CDR3 in DNA: TGTGCCAGCAGTTACTTCGGGACGAACACTGAAGCTTTCTTT. This sequence encodes CASSYFGTNTEAFF. V and J are TRBV6-5 and TRBJ1-1; tentatively, D is TRBD1 (5 bases). Germline lookup yields CDR1 MNHEY and CDR2 SVGAGI. Between the trimmed V and J ends, which lost 1 base and 1 base, there was a span of 7 bases. The CDR3 is 14 amino acids.

The chain combines TRBV9 with TRBJ2-5; D might be TRBD2 (5 bases). The germline V gene encodes CDR1 SGDLS and CDR2 YYNGEE. V lost 0 bases, J lost 0 bases, and 15 bases lay in between. The CDR3 sequence is 17 residues long. The CDR3 sequence is CASSVASNTGYQETQYF. CDR3 DNA: TGTGCCAGCAGCGTAGCGTCCAACACGGGGTACCAAGAGACCCAGTACTTC.

V and J are TRBV27 and TRBJ2-7; the match to TRBD2 covers 10 bases. This CDR3 region has 15 residues. Germline V gives CDR1 MNHEY, CDR2 SMNVEV (reference sequence). V dropped 5 bases and J dropped 3; count of bases not matched to a gene: 7. This CDR3 is CASSLLAGSHYEQYF. For the CDR3, the DNA is TGTGCCAGCAGTCTACTAGCGGGGAGCCACTACGAGCAGTACTTC.

The chain employs TRBV7-2 and TRBJ2-5, with TRBD2 matching 15 bases. From germline, CDR1 is SGHTA and CDR2 FQGNSA. The CDR3 totals 18 residues. Trimming at V came to 2 bases and at J to 2 bases, leaving 6 bases not matched to a gene. CDR3 DNA: TGTGCCAGCAGCTTATGGGGACTAGCGGGGGGCCGTCAAGAGACCCAGTACTTC. This codes for CASSLWGLAGGRQETQYF.

The chain links TRBV11-2 to TRBJ2-7, with D possibly being TRBD1 or TRBD2 (6 bases each). Looked up from germline, CDR1 is SGHAT and CDR2 is FQNNGV. V shed 2 bases and J shed 4 bases, with 15 bases lying between them. This CDR3 is 15 amino acids long. This CDR3 is CASSLRTGAPYEQYF. The CDR3 nucleotides read TGTGCCAGCAGCTTAAGGACGGGGGCCCCTTACGAGCAGTACTTC.

V usage is TRBV19 and J usage is TRBJ1-2, with D maybe TRBD1 (5 bases). The CDR3 is 14 residues long. Germline CDR1 LNHDA, CDR2 SQIVND (reference sequence). Trimming cost V 1 base and J 8 bases, with 14 bases left between them. This chain's CDR3 is CASSIGPGKRGYTF. The CDR3 nucleotides are TGTGCCAGTAGTATAGGTCCAGGGAAGAGGGGCTACACCTTC.

V gene TRBV11-2 combines with J gene TRBJ2-7; no definite D call. The CDR3 is made up of 13 amino acids. The V end lost 1 base, the J end lost 2 bases, and 6 bases lay between the germline ends. The germline V gene has CDR1 SGHAT and CDR2 FQNNGV. The CDR3 region is CASSLGLAYEQYF. The DNA for the CDR3 is TGTGCCAGCAGCTTAGGCCTAGCCTACGAGCAGTACTTC.

The chain employs TRBV7-2 and TRBJ2-3, with 8 nucleotides matching TRBD2. The germline V gene has CDR1 SGHTA and CDR2 FQGNSA. J lost 4 bases, V lost 4 bases, and 13 bases had no gene match. The CDR3 has 17 residues. CDR3 nucleotide sequence: TGTGCCAGCAGCTCAATTAGGACTAGCCGCACAGCAGATACGCAGTATTTT. Protein: CASSSIRTSRTADTQYF.